This TCR beta chain is drawn from a study of blood T cell repertoires in COVID-19. With 11 bases clipped from V and 0 bases from J, the junction kept 5 bases outside the gene matches. Germline lookup yields CDR1 MNHEY and CDR2 SVGAGI. This CDR3 has 14 residues. Profiled with immunoSEQ multiplex PCR; TCRdb holds only in-frame clones, not every one. The profile shows some 150,000 clones, approximately 85% of them singletons. V usage is TRBV6-5 and J usage is TRBJ2-3, with TRBD2 matching 10 bases. Sequenced input: peripheral blood. The clonotype comes from a man aged 55 to 70 who had recovered from COVID-19. The CDR3 region has the DNA TGTGCCTGCCTAGCGGGGGTGAGCACAGATACGCAGTATTTT. Translating gives CACLAGVSTDTQYF.